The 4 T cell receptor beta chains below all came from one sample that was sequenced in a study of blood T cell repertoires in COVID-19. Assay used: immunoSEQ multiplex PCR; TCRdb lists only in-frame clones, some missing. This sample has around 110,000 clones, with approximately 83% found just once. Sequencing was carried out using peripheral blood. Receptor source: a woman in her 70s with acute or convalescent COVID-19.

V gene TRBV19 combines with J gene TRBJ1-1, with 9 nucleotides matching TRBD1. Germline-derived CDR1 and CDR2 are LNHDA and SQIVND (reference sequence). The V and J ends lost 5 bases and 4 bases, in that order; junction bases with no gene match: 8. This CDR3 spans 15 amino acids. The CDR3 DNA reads TGTGCCAGTAGTCCGTGGACAGGGGAATTCACTGAAGCTTTCTTT. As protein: CASSPWTGEFTEAFF.

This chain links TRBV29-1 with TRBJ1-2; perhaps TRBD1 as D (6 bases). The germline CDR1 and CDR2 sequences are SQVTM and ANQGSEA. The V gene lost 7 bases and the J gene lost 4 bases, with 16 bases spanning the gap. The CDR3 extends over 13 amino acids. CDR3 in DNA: TGCAGCGCTGGGGGGGGCAAAGGCTATGGCTACACCTTC. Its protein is CSAGGGKGYGYTF.

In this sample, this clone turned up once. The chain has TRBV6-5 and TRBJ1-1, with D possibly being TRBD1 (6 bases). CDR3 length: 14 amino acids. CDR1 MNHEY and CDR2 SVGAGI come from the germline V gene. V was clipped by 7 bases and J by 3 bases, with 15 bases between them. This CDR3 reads CASTLGGAHTEAFF. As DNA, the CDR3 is TGTGCCAGCACCCTTGGGGGGGCGCACACTGAAGCTTTCTTT.

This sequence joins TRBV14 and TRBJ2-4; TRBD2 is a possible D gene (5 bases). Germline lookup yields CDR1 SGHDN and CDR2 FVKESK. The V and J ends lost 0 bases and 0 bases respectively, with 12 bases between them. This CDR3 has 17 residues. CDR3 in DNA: TGTGCCAGCAGCCAAGAAGGAGGCCTCGTAGCCAAAAACATTCAGTACTTC. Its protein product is CASSQEGGLVAKNIQYF. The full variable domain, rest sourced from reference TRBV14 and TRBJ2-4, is EAGVTQFPSHSVIEKGQTVTLRCDPISGHDNLYWYRRVMGKEIKFLLHFVKESKQDESGMPNNRFLAERTGGTYSTLKVQPAELEDSGVYFCASSQEGGLVAKNIQYFGAGTRLSVL.